These 9 T cell receptor beta chains were all obtained from the same sample, sequenced in a study of graft-versus-host responses after intestinal transplantation (dated by TCRdb to 2020 to 2022). These receptors' antigens are unknown. The method behind the library was the immunoSEQ multiplex PCR assay. What TCRdb holds here is the immuneACCESS table cut down to in-frame rearrangements. Part of the clones is not present; checked against another copy, under half of the missing clones reflect an unresolved V gene, and the others are unexplained. Within this sample are roughly 89,000 clones, with 91% of them counted one time only. The ten top clones hold more than 0.075% of the sample. According to the study, the label for this sample's time point signals: cells obtained before transplantation from donor or recipient. The sequences come from unstimulated CD4+ T cells sorted from spleen or lymph node cells, collected before intestinal transplant. These receptors were obtained from a human donor who received an intestinal transplant.

This chain joins TRBV4-3 and TRBJ2-7; a possible D gene is TRBD1 (5 bases). Trimming removed 0 bases from V and 1 base from J, with 10 bases in between. Germline loops: CDR1 LGHNA, CDR2 YSLEER. This CDR3 has 15 residues. The chain's CDR3 is CASSQDRQPSYEQYF. The CDR3 nucleotides read TGCGCCAGCAGCCAAGATCGACAGCCGTCCTACGAGCAGTACTTC.

This clone came up once. V and J are TRBV30 and TRBJ1-2, with D uncertain. V was shortened by 1 base and J by 4 bases, with 13 bases between the two germline ends. The CDR3 has 14 residues. The V gene's germline CDR1 is GTSNPN and CDR2 SVGIG (reference sequence). CDR3 protein: CAWSADKRIYGYTF. The CDR3 DNA sequence: TGTGCCTGGAGTGCCGACAAGCGGATCTATGGCTACACCTTC.

V usage is TRBV28 and J usage is TRBJ1-5, with D possibly TRBD1 on 6 matching bases. Between the trimmed V and J ends, which lost 2 bases and 7 bases, there was a span of 15 bases. CDR1 and CDR2 (germline): MDHEN, SYDVKM. The CDR3 runs to 15 residues. CDR3 protein: CASSLGGGAAQPQHF. The CDR3 DNA reads TGTGCCAGCAGTTTAGGCGGGGGGGCTGCCCAGCCCCAGCATTTT.

V gene TRBV19 combines with J gene TRBJ1-2; 9 nucleotides line up with TRBD1. The CDR3 runs 16 residues. V gave up 5 bases and J gave up 5 bases; unmatched junction bases: 12. CDR1 and CDR2 (germline): LNHDA, SQIVND (reference sequence). The CDR3 DNA reads as TGTGCCAGTAGTCCCCCGGGGACAGGGAGTTTTTATGGCTACACCTTC. Encoded protein: CASSPPGTGSFYGYTF.

This clone came up once. The chain uses TRBV10-3 and TRBJ1-1; the D gene is possibly TRBD1 (6 bases). The CDR3 is made up of 14 amino acids. V was shortened by 6 bases and J by 5 bases, with 16 bases between the two germline ends. Looked up from germline, CDR1 is ENHRY and CDR2 is SYGVKD. The CDR3 spells CAISLTGRTTEAFF. CDR3 in DNA: TGTGCCATCAGCCTCACAGGGCGGACAACTGAAGCTTTCTTT.

The chain is built from TRBV6-6 and TRBJ2-7; the D gene is possibly TRBD1 (6 bases). Per the germline V gene, CDR1 is MNHNY and CDR2 is SVGAGI (reference sequence). V dropped 0 bases and J dropped 4 bases, with 16 bases sitting between them. The CDR3 sequence is 16 residues long. CDR3 nucleotides: TGTGCCAGCAGTTACTCGGGGGCAGGTCTCCCGTACGAGCAGTACTTC. Its protein product is CASSYSGAGLPYEQYF.

The genes are TRBV9 and TRBJ2-1, with 8 bases that match TRBD2. CDR3 length: 15 residues. The J segment lost 2 bases and the V segment lost 4 bases, leaving 5 bases of the junction unmatched. The germline CDR1 and CDR2 sequences are SGDLS and YYNGEE. The CDR3, as DNA: TGTGCCAGCAGCAATACGGGACTAGCCTACAATGAGCAGTTCTTC. Amino acids: CASSNTGLAYNEQFF.

The V and J genes are TRBV19 and TRBJ1-3, with 9 bases that match TRBD1. The CDR3 covers 15 residues. Germline V gene lookup returns CDR1 LNHDA and CDR2 SQIVND (reference sequence). V dropped 5 bases and J dropped 4; count of bases not matched to a gene: 6. CDR3 protein: CASSPGQGSGNTIYF. The CDR3 bases are TGTGCCAGTAGTCCCGGACAGGGGTCCGGAAACACCATATATTTT.

The gene calls are TRBV19 and TRBJ2-2; 7 bases fit TRBD1. The CDR3 totals 16 residues. J was trimmed by 4 bases and V by 6 bases; bases with no gene match: 11. Germline V CDR1 and CDR2: LNHDA, SQIVND (reference sequence). The CDR3 protein is CASRPKQGWGTGELFF. The DNA of the CDR3 is TGTGCCAGTAGACCAAAACAGGGGTGGGGCACCGGGGAGCTGTTTTTT.